This TCR beta chain was obtained from a study of beta chain features in type 1 diabetes. Study-wide results and limits: Shorter templates might be favored by PCR, and equally so in patients and in controls.

V lost 2 bases and J 4 bases, leaving 15 bases between the germline ends. Germline loops: CDR1 SGHRS, CDR2 YFSETQ. This CDR3 is built from 15 residues. Notes on this clone: Its antigen is unidentified.

All sorted populations exceeded 98% purity. The study reverse transcribed the entire isolated RNA, so it sequenced expressed TCRB transcripts. Sequencing used immunoSEQ multiplex PCR; TCRdb keeps in-frame clones, though not all of them. The sample consists of around 99,000 clones, less than 40% of them appearing once. V usage is TRBV5-1 and J usage is TRBJ1-2, with a possible D match to TRBD1 (5 bases). The receptor was derived from a woman between 18 and 30 years old in good health. Specimen: stem cell memory CD4+ T cells from blood. The CDR3 DNA is TGCGCCAGCAGCTTTGGTGGGGCGTATACCTATGGCTACACCTTC. Its translation is CASSFGGAYTYGYTF.